The 10 T cell receptor beta chains in this list originate from one sample, sequenced in a study of T cell responses to AZD1222 COVID-19 vaccine. Assay used: immunoSEQ multiplex PCR; TCRdb lists only in-frame clones, some missing. The table shows some 70,000 clones, with 80% occurring only once. Source: peripheral blood, taken 28 days after the second AZD1222 dose. The receptor set was obtained from an adult who received the AZD1222 COVID-19 vaccine.

The chain couples TRBV5-1 to TRBJ2-5; 14 bases align to TRBD2. Germline CDR1 is SGHRS and CDR2 is YFSETQ. The junction had 5 bases not matched to a gene; V was cut back by 4 bases and J by 0 bases. The CDR3 covers 17 residues. Written as DNA, the CDR3 is TGCGCCAGCAGCGCGGGACTAGCGGGGGCCTACCAAGAGACCCAGTACTTC. It translates to CASSAGLAGAYQETQYF.

This clone was seen more than once but under ten times. This chain connects TRBV19 to TRBJ2-2; D is unresolved. The CDR3 runs to 17 residues. V was trimmed by 9 bases and J by 4 bases, leaving 24 bases between them. CDR1 and CDR2 (germline): LNHDA, SQIVND (reference sequence). The CDR3 loop is CASQNVYRRTTTGELFF. CDR3 coding DNA: TGTGCCAGCCAAAACGTTTATCGGCGAACTACCACCGGGGAGCTGTTTTTT.

V and J are TRBV6-2 or TRBV6-3 and TRBJ1-2; 7 bases are shared with TRBD1. The length of the CDR3 is 11 residues. V lost 6 bases, J lost 13 bases, and 8 bases stayed unmatched. Germline CDR1 is MNHEY and CDR2 is SVGEGT. CDR3 sequence (DNA): TGTGCCAGCAGCCGACAGGGAATGAGCACCTTC. Translating gives CASSRQGMSTF.

The gene calls are TRBV11-2 and TRBJ1-2; D may be TRBD1 (6 bases). CDR3 length: 15 amino acids. The V gene's germline CDR1 is SGHAT and CDR2 FQNNGV. V lost 4 bases and J 8 bases, leaving 20 bases between the germline ends. CDR3 protein: CASSSPRQASWGYTF. The CDR3 nucleotides read TGTGCCAGCAGCTCCCCCCGACAGGCTTCTTGGGGCTACACCTTC.

This chain uses TRBV3-1 (or the pseudogene TRBV3-2) with TRBJ2-2; unclear D gene. The CDR3 has 12 amino acids. Germline-derived CDR1 and CDR2 are LGHDT and YNNKEL (reference sequence). V was cut by 1 base and J by 7 bases, with 4 bases left in between. CDR3 nucleotide sequence: TGTGCCAGCAGCCAAGTGAACGGGGAGCTGTTTTTT. Protein sequence: CASSQVNGELFF.

The CDR3 is CASSLQYGVSYGYTF. The CDR3 DNA sequence: TGTGCCAGCAGCCTACAGTATGGGGTATCCTATGGCTACACCTTC. The V gene is TRBV27, the J gene TRBJ1-2; the D is unclear. CDR1 is MNHEY, CDR2 SMNVEV, per germline (reference sequence). The V end lost 6 bases, the J end lost 4 bases, and 18 bases lay between the germline ends. The CDR3 has 15 residues.

The chain is built from TRBV30 and TRBJ2-2; D is perhaps TRBD1 (6 bases). Germline values: CDR1 GTSNPN, CDR2 SVGIG (reference sequence). V lost 4 bases to trimming and J lost 1 base, with 10 bases between them. The CDR3 is 14 residues long. As DNA, the CDR3 is TGTGCCTGGACAGGGACACTGAACACCGGGGAGCTGTTTTTT. The encoded protein is CAWTGTLNTGELFF.

The chain couples TRBV12-3 or TRBV12-4 to TRBJ2-7; 7 positions agree with TRBD1. CDR3 length: 12 residues. V shed 3 bases and J 7 bases; nucleotides not matched to a gene: 3. DNA for the CDR3: TGTGCCAGCAGTTTCAGGGGGTGGGAGCAGTACTTC. It encodes CASSFRGWEQYF.

This sequence joins TRBV6-2 or TRBV6-3 and TRBJ1-5; D is ambiguous. The CDR3 covers 13 residues. Deletions cut 2 bases from V and 5 bases from J, with 7 bases between. Per the germline V gene, CDR1 is MNHEY and CDR2 is SVGEGT. The CDR3 is CASSYELDQPQHF. Written as DNA, the CDR3 is TGTGCCAGCAGTTACGAGCTTGATCAGCCCCAGCATTTT.

This rearrangement joins TRBV18 to TRBJ1-2; D call uncertain. V was shortened by 3 bases and J by 8 bases, with 13 bases between the two germline ends. The CDR3 totals 13 residues. Looked up from germline, CDR1 is KGHSH and CDR2 is LQKENI. CDR3 nucleotides: TGTGCCAGCTCACCTAATATTTTTGAGGGCTACACCTTC. Translated: CASSPNIFEGYTF.